Presented here are 28 T cell receptor beta chains from one specimen sequenced in a study of T-cell reconstitution after alpha-beta-depleted transplantation in children. Unique molecular identifiers were used in preparing the TCRbeta library. MiXCR, run by TCRdb on the PCR reads, gives a single entry per CDR3 protein. The sample records approximately 390,000 distinct CDR3 sequences, about 11% being singletons. Material: PBMCs from the stem cell graft donor, obtained from the stem cell graft. The receptor source for this set is a human donor who donated a stem cell graft to a child with acute myeloid leukemia.

This clonotype was seen at least ten times. The genes are TRBV6-5 and TRBJ1-5, with D tentatively TRBD1 (5 bases). V lost 2 bases, J lost 7 bases, and 12 bases lay in between. This CDR3 comprises 14 residues. Germline CDR1 reads MNHEY; CDR2 reads SVGAGI. Here the CDR3 DNA reads TGTGCCAGCAGTTACGGGCAGGGCGGCCAGCCCCAGCATTTT. It specifies CASSYGQGGQPQHF.

This chain links TRBV7-8 with TRBJ1-3; no firm D call. The CDR3 totals 17 residues. The germline V and J ends were trimmed by 1 base and 0 bases, with 13 bases remaining between them. Germline CDR1 and CDR2: SGHVS and FQNEAQ. CDR3 sequence: CASSLVQITSSGNTIYF. In nucleotides, the CDR3 is TGTGCCAGCAGCTTAGTTCAGATAACAAGCTCTGGAAACACCATATATTTT. The complete variable domain, with remaining parts taken from reference TRBV7-8 and TRBJ1-3, reads GAGVSQSPRYKVAKRGQDVALRCDPISGHVSLFWYQQALGQGPEFLTYFQNEAQLDKSGLPSDRFFAERPEGSVSTLKIQRTQQEDSAVYLCASSLVQITSSGNTIYFGEGSWLTVV.

The chain uses TRBV11-2 and TRBJ2-5; D gene uncertain. The germline CDR1 and CDR2 sequences are SGHAT and FQNNGV. Trimming took 0 bases from V and 0 from J, leaving 14 bases between them. There are 17 residues in the CDR3. CDR3 bases: TGTGCCAGCAGCTTAGATCTCCGGACGCCCTACCAAGAGACCCAGTACTTC. This codes for CASSLDLRTPYQETQYF.

This clonotype showed up just a few times. V gene TRBV4-2 combines with J gene TRBJ1-4, with TRBD1 matching over 7 bases. Germline CDR1 is LGHNA and CDR2 is YNFKEQ. The length of the CDR3 is 15 residues. With 1 base clipped from V and 7 bases from J, the junction kept 6 bases outside the gene matches. CDR3 sequence: CASSQVEGAREKLFF. The CDR3 coding sequence is TGTGCCAGCAGCCAAGTTGAGGGGGCACGTGAAAAACTGTTTTTT.

This clonotype was seen repeatedly, ten times or more. This sequence joins TRBV5-1 and TRBJ2-2, with 7 bases fitting TRBD1. Germline-derived CDR1 and CDR2 are SGHRS and YFSETQ. With V trimmed by 4 bases and J by 3 bases, 3 bases remained unmatched. The CDR3 spans 14 residues. Here the CDR3 DNA reads TGCGCCAGCAGCCCACAGGGGTACACCGGGGAGCTGTTTTTT. It specifies CASSPQGYTGELFF.

This clonotype was seen a handful of times. The chain recombines TRBV15 with TRBJ2-2, with D possibly TRBD1 on 6 matching bases. Germline CDR1 is LNHNV and CDR2 is YYDKDF (reference sequence). V was clipped by 3 bases and J by 3 bases, with 11 bases between them. There are 15 residues in the CDR3. CDR3 DNA: TGTGCCACCAGCAGTGGCAGGGGTGACACCGGGGAGCTGTTTTTT. The encoded protein is CATSSGRGDTGELFF. Using reference TRBV15 and TRBJ2-2 for the parts outside the CDR3, the full variable domain is DAMVIQNPRYQVTQFGKPVTLSCSQTLNHNVMYWYQQKSSQAPKLLFHYYDKDFNNEADTPDNFQSRRPNTSFCFLDIRSPGLGDTAMYLCATSSGRGDTGELFFGEGSRLTVL.

V usage is TRBV7-2 and J usage is TRBJ1-5, with D possibly matching TRBD1 (5 bases). The V end lost 5 bases, the J end lost 2 bases, and 13 bases lay between the germline ends. The CDR3 is 15 amino acids. Germline CDR1 SGHTA, CDR2 FQGNSA. The CDR3: CASSTGGGGNQPQHF. DNA of the CDR3: TGTGCCAGCAGCACGGGGGGAGGGGGCAATCAGCCCCAGCATTTT.

This clonotype was observed a handful of times. This chain joins TRBV7-9 and TRBJ2-7, with D perhaps TRBD1 (5 bases). The CDR3 consists of 13 residues. The germline V gene has CDR1 SEHNR and CDR2 FQNEAQ (reference sequence). V shed 5 bases and J shed 3 bases, with 11 bases lying between them. The CDR3, as DNA: TGTGCCAGCAGCCCCCCTGACAGCTACGAGCAGTACGTC. Translating gives CASSPPDSYEQYV.

This clonotype was picked up a small number of times. The V gene is TRBV6-5, the J gene TRBJ2-7; D is perhaps TRBD2 (5 bases). Per the germline V gene, CDR1 is MNHEY and CDR2 is SVGAGI. V was cut by 5 bases and J by 6 bases, with 11 bases left in between. This CDR3 comprises 12 residues. CDR3 sequence: CASSRGLREQYF. DNA of the CDR3: TGTGCCAGCAGTCGCGGACTTCGCGAGCAGTACTTC.

This rearrangement joins TRBV29-1 to TRBJ2-7; tentative D call: TRBD1 (5 bases). Germline V gene sequence: CDR1 SQVTM, CDR2 ANQGSEA. With 6 bases removed from V and 2 bases from J, the gap between germline ends came to 14 bases. This CDR3 contains 13 residues. The CDR3 region is CSVRIDSTYEQYF. CDR3 nucleotides: TGCAGCGTCCGGATAGACAGCACCTACGAGCAGTACTTC.

This clonotype was counted only a few times. V gene TRBV4-1 combines with J gene TRBJ2-1, with 8 bases identical to TRBD2. Germline CDR1 is MGHRA and CDR2 is YSYEKL. With V trimmed by 1 base and J by 0 bases, 2 bases remained unmatched. The CDR3 is 16 residues long. CDR3 nucleotide sequence: TGCGCCAGCAGCCAAGCGGGAGGGGTCTCCTACAATGAGCAGTTCTTC. It is translated as CASSQAGGVSYNEQFF.

This clonotype turned up a few times. The rearrangement joins TRBV5-5 to TRBJ2-2; 7 bases match TRBD2. V dropped 0 bases and J dropped 4; count of bases not matched to a gene: 6. The germline V gene encodes CDR1 SGHKS and CDR2 YYEKEE (reference sequence). The CDR3 extends over 16 amino acids. CDR3 residues: CASSLVPSGGTGELFF. The CDR3 DNA reads as TGTGCCAGCAGCTTGGTCCCTAGCGGAGGCACCGGGGAGCTGTTTTTT.

The rearrangement links TRBV5-1 to TRBJ2-7; D perhaps matches TRBD1 (5 bases). Germline CDR1 and CDR2: SGHRS and YFSETQ. The V end lost 5 bases, the J end lost 2 bases, and 11 bases lay between the germline ends. This CDR3 comprises 13 residues. The CDR3: CASSLTATYEQYF. CDR3 nucleotide sequence: TGCGCCAGCAGTTTGACAGCTACCTACGAGCAGTACTTC.

This clonotype was detected only a few times. The genes are TRBV7-2 and TRBJ2-5; TRBD2 is a possible D gene (5 bases). The V gene lost 4 bases and the J gene lost 4 bases, with 7 bases spanning the gap. The CDR3 consists of 12 residues. CDR1 is SGHTA and CDR2 is FQGNSA in the germline V gene. The CDR3 DNA is TGTGCCAGCAGCTCGGACTCAGAGACCCAGTACTTC. This translates into CASSSDSETQYF.

The J gene is TRBJ1-5, the V gene TRBV20-1; 10 bases agree with TRBD1. Germline loops: CDR1 DFQATT, CDR2 SNEGSKA (reference sequence). The length of the CDR3 is 15 residues. J gave up 7 bases and V 2 bases, and 8 bases lay outside the gene matches. The CDR3 loop is CSARIRRQGAQPQHF. CDR3 coding DNA: TGCAGTGCTAGAATTCGGCGACAGGGGGCGCAGCCCCAGCATTTT.

This clonotype was picked up a small number of times. The V call is TRBV4-3, the J call TRBJ1-3, with D hard to call. This CDR3 comprises 15 residues. Germline values: CDR1 LGHNA, CDR2 YSLEER. Trimming took 3 bases from V and 0 from J, leaving 9 bases between them. The CDR3 DNA follows: TGCGCCAGCAGCCAGAGTCGGTTCTCTGGAAACACCATATATTTT. Its translation is CASSQSRFSGNTIYF.

This clonotype was recorded many times. The V call is TRBV29-1, the J call TRBJ2-3, with D perhaps TRBD2 (6 bases). CDR1 and CDR2 from the germline V gene are SQVTM and ANQGSEA. CDR3 length: 13 residues. V was trimmed by 3 bases and J by 4 bases, leaving 11 bases between them. The CDR3, as DNA: TGCAGCGTTGAGGAGGGGAACCCAGATACGCAGTATTTT. It specifies CSVEEGNPDTQYF.

The sample holds a few counts of this clonotype. This rearrangement joins TRBV5-1 to TRBJ2-7; D call uncertain. From germline, CDR1 is SGHRS and CDR2 YFSETQ. V shed 5 bases and J shed 4 bases, with 10 bases lying between them. This CDR3 has 12 amino acids. The CDR3 bases are TGCGCCAGCAGGGACGGCCGGTACGAGCAGTACTTC. Translated, it gives CASRDGRYEQYF. Filled out from reference TRBV5-1 and TRBJ2-7, the complete variable domain reads KAGVTQTPRYLIKTRGQQVTLSCSPISGHRSVSWYQQTPGQGLQFLFEYFSETQRNKGNFPGRFSGRQFSNSRSEMNVSTLELGDSALYLCASRDGRYEQYFGPGTRLTVT.

The chain carries TRBV4-1 and TRBJ1-5; the D gene is possibly TRBD1 (6 bases). Germline-derived CDR1 and CDR2 are MGHRA and YSYEKL. V dropped 2 bases and J dropped 2 bases, with 10 bases sitting between them. The CDR3 extends over 15 amino acids. The CDR3 spells CASSQRDIGNQPQHF. The CDR3 DNA reads TGCGCCAGCAGCCAAAGGGACATAGGCAATCAGCCCCAGCATTTT.

This clonotype was seen a few times. This chain uses TRBV3-1 with TRBJ1-3, with a tentative D call TRBD1 (6 bases). The germline CDR1 and CDR2 sequences are LGHDT and YNNKEL (reference sequence). The CDR3 spans 14 residues. The germline V and J ends were trimmed by 4 bases and 4 bases, with 11 bases remaining between them. The CDR3 spells CASSPGARGNTIYF. The CDR3 coding sequence is TGTGCCAGCAGCCCAGGGGCTAGGGGAAACACCATATATTTT. Supplemented by reference TRBV3-1 and TRBJ1-3, the full variable domain reads DTAVSQTPKYLVTQMGNDKSIKCEQNLGHDTMYWYKQDSKKFLKIMFSYNNKELIINETVPNRFSPKSPDKAHLNLHINSLELGDSAVYFCASSPGARGNTIYFGEGSWLTVV.

V gene TRBV5-6 combines with J gene TRBJ1-4, with a weak D call TRBD1 (6 bases). Trimming took off 4 bases at V and 4 bases at J, with 17 bases between the two ends. The CDR3 sequence is 16 residues long. Germline V lookup: CDR1 SGHDT, CDR2 YYEEEE. DNA for the CDR3: TGTGCCAGCAGCACAATAATTCGGGACAATAATGAAAAACTGTTTTTT. This codes for CASSTIIRDNNEKLFF.

This clonotype was seen many times. For the CDR3, the DNA is TGTGCCAGCAGTCTTGCGCTGGGCACCGGGGAGCTGTTTTTT. Protein product: CASSLALGTGELFF. This chain joins TRBV7-2 and TRBJ2-2; the D is unclear. Germline V gene data show CDR1 as SGHTA and CDR2 as FQGNSA. V lost 6 bases and J 4 bases, leaving 12 bases between the germline ends. This CDR3 has 14 amino acids.

The rearrangement uses TRBV4-1 and TRBJ2-1, with 9 bases matching TRBD1. V trimming: 1 base; J trimming: 5 bases; junction bases outside the gene matches: 3. CDR3 length: 15 residues. Germline V gene lookup returns CDR1 MGHRA and CDR2 YSYEKL. The CDR3 nucleotides read TGCGCCAGCAGCCAAGTCGACAGGGGGGACAATGAGCAGTTCTTC. As protein: CASSQVDRGDNEQFF.

The V and J genes are TRBV20-1 and TRBJ2-3, with 13 nucleotides matching TRBD2. This CDR3 comprises 14 residues. Germline assignment: CDR1 DFQATT and CDR2 SNEGSKA (reference sequence). V lost 7 bases, J lost 4 bases, and 5 bases stayed unmatched. The CDR3 protein is CSGTSGGAADTQYF. The CDR3 nucleotides are TGCAGTGGAACTAGCGGGGGGGCCGCAGATACGCAGTATTTT.

The rearrangement links TRBV4-1 to TRBJ1-4; TRBD1 might be the D (6 bases). Germline assignment: CDR1 MGHRA and CDR2 YSYEKL. This CDR3 contains 16 residues. The germline V and J ends were trimmed by 1 base and 5 bases, with 14 bases remaining between them. Here the CDR3 reads CASSQVVGGENEKLFF. The DNA of the CDR3 is TGCGCCAGCAGCCAAGTAGTAGGGGGAGAGAATGAAAAACTGTTTTTT.

This clonotype was seen repeatedly, ten times or more. The rearrangement joins TRBV6-1 to TRBJ2-7; D not certain. CDR1 and CDR2 from the germline V gene are MNHNS and SASEGT. The CDR3 runs 13 residues. Deletions cut 1 base from V and 11 bases from J, with 15 bases between. CDR3: CASSEVNRGYEYF. The CDR3 DNA reads as TGTGCCAGCAGTGAAGTCAACAGAGGCTACGAGTACTTC.

This clonotype was counted a few times. This chain joins TRBV11-2 and TRBJ2-1; TRBD1 matches at 12 bases. There are 18 residues in the CDR3. CDR1 and CDR2 (germline): SGHAT, FQNNGV. The junction had 9 bases not matched to a gene; V was cut back by 4 bases and J by 2 bases. The CDR3 is CASSSYTGQGATYNEQFF. The CDR3 DNA follows: TGTGCCAGCAGCTCATATACGGGACAGGGGGCAACCTACAATGAGCAGTTCTTC.

This clonotype was seen a few times. The chain employs TRBV7-8 and TRBJ2-5; D not certain. V lost 5 bases, J lost 5 bases, and 12 bases lay in between. Germline V gives CDR1 SGHVS, CDR2 FQNEAQ. CDR3 size: 13 residues. CDR3 nucleotide sequence: TGTGCCAGCAGCATCGAGGCCCGTGAGACCCAGTACTTC. Residues: CASSIEARETQYF.